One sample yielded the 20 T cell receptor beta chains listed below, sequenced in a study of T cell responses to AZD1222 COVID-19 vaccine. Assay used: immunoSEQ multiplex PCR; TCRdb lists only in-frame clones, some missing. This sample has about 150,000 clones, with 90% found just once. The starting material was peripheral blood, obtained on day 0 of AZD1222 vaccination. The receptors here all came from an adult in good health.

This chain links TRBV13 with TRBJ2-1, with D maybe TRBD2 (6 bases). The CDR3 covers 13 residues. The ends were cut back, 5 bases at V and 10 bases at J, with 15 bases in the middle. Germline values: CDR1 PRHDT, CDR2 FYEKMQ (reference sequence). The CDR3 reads CASSQPEEGEQFF. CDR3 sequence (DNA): TGTGCCAGCAGCCAGCCGGAGGAGGGAGAGCAGTTCTTC.

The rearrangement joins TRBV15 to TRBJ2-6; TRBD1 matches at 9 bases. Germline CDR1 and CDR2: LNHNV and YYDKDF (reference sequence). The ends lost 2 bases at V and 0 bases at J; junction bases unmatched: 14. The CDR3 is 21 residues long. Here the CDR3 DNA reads TGTGCCACCAGCAGATACCGGCCTCGAGGACAGGGGTCCTCTGGGGCCAACGTCCTGACTTTC. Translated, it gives CATSRYRPRGQGSSGANVLTF.

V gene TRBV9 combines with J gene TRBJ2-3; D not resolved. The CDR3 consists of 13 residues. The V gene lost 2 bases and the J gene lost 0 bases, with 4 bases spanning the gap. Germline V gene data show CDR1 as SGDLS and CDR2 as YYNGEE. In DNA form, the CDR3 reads TGTGCCAGCAGCGTTACTAGCACAGATACGCAGTATTTT. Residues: CASSVTSTDTQYF.

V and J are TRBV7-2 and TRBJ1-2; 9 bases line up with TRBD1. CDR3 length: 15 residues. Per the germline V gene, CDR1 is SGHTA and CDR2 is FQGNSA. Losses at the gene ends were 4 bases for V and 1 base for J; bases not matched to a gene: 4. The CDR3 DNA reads TGTGCCAGCAGCTGGGGACAGGGCGGTAACTATGGCTACACCTTC. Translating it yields CASSWGQGGNYGYTF.

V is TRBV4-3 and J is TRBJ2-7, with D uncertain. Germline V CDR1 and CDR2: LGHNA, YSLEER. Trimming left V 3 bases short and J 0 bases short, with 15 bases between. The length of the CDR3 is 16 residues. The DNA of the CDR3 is TGCGCCAGCAGCCAGCATCGGTCTTGGAGCTCCTACGAGCAGTACTTC. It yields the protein CASSQHRSWSSYEQYF.

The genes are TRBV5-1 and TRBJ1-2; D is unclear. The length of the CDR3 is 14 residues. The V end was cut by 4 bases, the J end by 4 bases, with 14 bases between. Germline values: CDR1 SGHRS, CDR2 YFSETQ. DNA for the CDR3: TGCGCCAGCAGCCAGGCCGAAGGGTCCTATGGCTACACCTTC. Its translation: CASSQAEGSYGYTF.

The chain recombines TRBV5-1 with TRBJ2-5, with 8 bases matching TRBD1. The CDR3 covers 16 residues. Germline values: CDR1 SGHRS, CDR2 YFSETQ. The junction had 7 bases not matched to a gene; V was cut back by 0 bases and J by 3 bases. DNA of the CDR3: TGCGCCAGCAGCTTGGGGACAGGGATTGCGGAAGAGACCCAGTACTTC. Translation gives CASSLGTGIAEETQYF.

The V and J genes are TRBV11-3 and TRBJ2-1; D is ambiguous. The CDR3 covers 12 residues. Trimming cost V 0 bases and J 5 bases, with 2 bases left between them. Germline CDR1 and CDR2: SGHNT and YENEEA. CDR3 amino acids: CASSLDDNEQFF. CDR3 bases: TGTGCCAGCAGCTTAGACGACAATGAGCAGTTCTTC.

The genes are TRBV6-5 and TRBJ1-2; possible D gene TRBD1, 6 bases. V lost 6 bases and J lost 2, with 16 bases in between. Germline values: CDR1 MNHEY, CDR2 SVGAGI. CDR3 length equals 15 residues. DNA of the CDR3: TGTGCCAGCAGCCGCTGGGAGCAGGGGAACTATGGCTACACCTTC. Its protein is CASSRWEQGNYGYTF.

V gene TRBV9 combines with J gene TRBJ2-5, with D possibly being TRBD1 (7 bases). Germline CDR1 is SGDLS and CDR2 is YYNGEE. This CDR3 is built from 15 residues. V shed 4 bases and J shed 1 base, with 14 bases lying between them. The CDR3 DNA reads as TGTGCCAGCAGCCACAGGGGAGGCGGCCAAGAGACCCAGTACTTC. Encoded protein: CASSHRGGGQETQYF. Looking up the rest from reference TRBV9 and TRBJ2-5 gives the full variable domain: DSGVTQTPKHLITATGQRVTLRCSPRSGDLSVYWYQQSLDQGLQFLIQYYNGEERAKGNILERFSAQQFPDLHSELNLSSLELGDSALYFCASSHRGGGQETQYFGPGTRLLVL.

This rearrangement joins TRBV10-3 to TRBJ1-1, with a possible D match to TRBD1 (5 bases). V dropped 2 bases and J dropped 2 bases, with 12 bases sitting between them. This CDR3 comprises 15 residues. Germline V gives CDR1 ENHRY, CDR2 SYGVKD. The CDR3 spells CAISEIGGNNTEAFF. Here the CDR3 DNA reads TGTGCCATCAGTGAGATCGGGGGGAACAACACTGAAGCTTTCTTT.

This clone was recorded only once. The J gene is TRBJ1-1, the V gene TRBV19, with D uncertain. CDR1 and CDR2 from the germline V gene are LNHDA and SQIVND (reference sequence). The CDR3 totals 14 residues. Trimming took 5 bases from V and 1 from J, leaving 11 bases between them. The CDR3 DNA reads TGTGCCAGTAGTTTTTGGACGGCGAACACTGAAGCTTTCTTT. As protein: CASSFWTANTEAFF.

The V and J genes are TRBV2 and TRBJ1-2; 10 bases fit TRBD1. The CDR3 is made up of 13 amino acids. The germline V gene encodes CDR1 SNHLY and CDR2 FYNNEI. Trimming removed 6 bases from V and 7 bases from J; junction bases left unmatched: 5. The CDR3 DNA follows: TGTGCCAGCAGGGGACAGGGGTTGGCTGGCTACACCTTC. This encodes CASRGQGLAGYTF. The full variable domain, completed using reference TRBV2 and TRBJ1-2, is EPEVTQTPSHQVTQMGQEVILRCVPISNHLYFYWYRQILGQKVEFLVSFYNNEISEKSEIFDDQFSVERPDGSNFTLKIRSTKLEDSAMYFCASRGQGLAGYTFGSGTRLTVV.

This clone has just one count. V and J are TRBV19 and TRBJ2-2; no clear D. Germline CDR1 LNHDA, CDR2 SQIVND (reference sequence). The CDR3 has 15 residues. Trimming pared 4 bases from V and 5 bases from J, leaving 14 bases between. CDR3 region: CASSNPFLGTGELFF. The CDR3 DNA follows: TGTGCCAGTAGTAATCCGTTCTTGGGGACCGGGGAGCTGTTTTTT.

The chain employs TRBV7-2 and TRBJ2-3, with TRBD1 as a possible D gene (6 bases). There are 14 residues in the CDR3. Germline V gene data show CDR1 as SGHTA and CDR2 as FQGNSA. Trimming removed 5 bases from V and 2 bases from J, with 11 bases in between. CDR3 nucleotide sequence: TGTGCCAGCAGCATAGACAGGATCACAGATACGCAGTATTTT. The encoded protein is CASSIDRITDTQYF.

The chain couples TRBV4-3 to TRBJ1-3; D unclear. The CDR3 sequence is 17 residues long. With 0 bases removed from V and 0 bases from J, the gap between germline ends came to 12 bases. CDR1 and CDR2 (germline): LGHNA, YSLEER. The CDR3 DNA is TGCGCCAGCAGCCAAGACCCGGAGGGAGTCTCTGGAAACACCATATATTTT. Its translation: CASSQDPEGVSGNTIYF.

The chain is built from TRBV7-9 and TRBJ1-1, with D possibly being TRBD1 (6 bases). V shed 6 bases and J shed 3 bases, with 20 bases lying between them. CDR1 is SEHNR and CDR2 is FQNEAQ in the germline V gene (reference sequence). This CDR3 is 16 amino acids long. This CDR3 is CASSPPSRGHYTEAFF. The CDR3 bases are TGTGCCAGCAGTCCTCCATCCAGGGGCCATTACACTGAAGCTTTCTTT.

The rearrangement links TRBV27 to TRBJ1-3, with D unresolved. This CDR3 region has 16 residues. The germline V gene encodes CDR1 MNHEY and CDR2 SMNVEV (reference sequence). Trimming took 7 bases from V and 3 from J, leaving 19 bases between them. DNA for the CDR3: TGTGCCAGCATTTCGCCTGGTCAATCCCGTGGAAACACCATATATTTT. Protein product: CASISPGQSRGNTIYF.

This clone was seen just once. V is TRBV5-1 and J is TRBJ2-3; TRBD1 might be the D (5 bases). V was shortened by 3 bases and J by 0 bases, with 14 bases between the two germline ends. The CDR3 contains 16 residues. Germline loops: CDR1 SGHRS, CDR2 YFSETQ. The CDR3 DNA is TGCGCCAGCAGCTCCTCAAGGACACTGAGCACAGATACGCAGTATTTT. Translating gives CASSSSRTLSTDTQYF.

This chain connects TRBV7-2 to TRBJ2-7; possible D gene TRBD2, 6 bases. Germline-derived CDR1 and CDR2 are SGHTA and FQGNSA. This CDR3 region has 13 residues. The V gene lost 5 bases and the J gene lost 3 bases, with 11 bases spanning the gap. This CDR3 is CASSLRDFYEQYF. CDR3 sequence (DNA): TGTGCCAGCAGCCTACGGGACTTCTACGAGCAGTACTTC. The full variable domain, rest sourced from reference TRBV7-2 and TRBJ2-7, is GAGVSQSPSNKVTEKGKDVELRCDPISGHTALYWYRQSLGQGLEFLIYFQGNSAPDKSGLPSDRFSAERTGGSVSTLTIQRTQQEDSAVYLCASSLRDFYEQYFGPGTRLTVT.